The rows below give T cell receptor beta chains drawn from one sample of a study of brain metastases from non-small cell lung cancer. Only in-frame clones appear in the TCRdb table, and some are missing; sequencing was by immunoSEQ multiplex PCR. The sample data list around 76 clones. The sequencing sample was made of tissue from a brain metastasis. All receptors come from a donor over 35 with non-small cell lung cancer. CDR3s include the opening cysteine and the closing phenylalanine or tryptophan. The order of the fields is clone size, V gene, D gene, J gene, CDR3 DNA, CDR3 protein. The D gene is left open where the match is weak. Clone sizes are given selectively: once, few, many, or a class where the clone is expanded.

-	TRBV28	-	TRBJ1-2	TGTGCCAGCAGTTTATTCTTGGGACTGTTCTATGGCTACACCTTC	CASSLFLGLFYGYTF
-	TRBV3-1/TRBV3-2	-	TRBJ2-4	TGTGCCAGCAGCCAGCGGCTTCCCATTTGCAAAAAAAACATTCAGTACTTC	CASSQRLPICKKNIQYF
-	TRBV3-1/TRBV3-2	-	TRBJ1-6	TGTGCCAGCAGCTTTGGGCGTCCATTTCATACACATAATTCACCCCTCCACTTT	CASSFGRPFHTHNSPLHF
once	TRBV30	-	TRBJ1-1	TGTGCCTGGGTACGACCCCCGGTAACTGAAGCTTTCTTT	CAWVRPPVTEAFF
-	TRBV5-6	-	TRBJ2-2	TGTGCCAGCAGCTTAGGTTCCGGGGAGCTGTTTTTT	CASSLGSGELFF
-	TRBV2	-	TRBJ1-2	TGTGCCAGCAGTGAAGAGGGGTGGGACTATGGCTACACCTTC	CASSEEGWDYGYTF
-	TRBV7-7	-	TRBJ2-6	TGTGCCAGCAGCGAAATGCGGCCACAAAGTCGGGCCAACGTCCTGACTTTC	CASSEMRPQSRANVLTF
-	TRBV3-1/TRBV3-2	-	TRBJ2-4	TGTGCCAGCAGCCGATGGGATCCCATTAAAAACATTCAGTACTTC	CASSRWDPIKNIQYF
-	TRBV7-2	-	TRBJ1-5	TGTGCCAGCAGCTTAGCTTTCGATCAGCCCCAGCATTTT	CASSLAFDQPQHF
-	TRBV6-5	-	TRBJ1-1	TGTGCCAGCAGTTCTAGACCGAATATGAACACTGAAGCTTTCTTT	CASSSRPNMNTEAFF
-	TRBV5-1	-	TRBJ2-7	TGCGCCAGCAGCTTGGCGGGGGCGCGACAGTACGAGCAGTACTTC	CASSLAGARQYEQYF
-	TRBV24-1	-	TRBJ1-2	TGTGCCACCAGTAGCGAGAGGGACTATGGCTACACCTTC	CATSSERDYGYTF
-	TRBV30	-	TRBJ2-5	TGTGCCTGGAGTCACCCTCAAGAGACCCAGTACTTC	CAWSHPQETQYF
once	TRBV5-5	-	TRBJ2-6	TGTGCCAGCGGTTTGTATGTCTCGCACAAAGTCGGGAACGTCCTGACTTTC	CASGLYVSHKVGNVLTF
-	TRBV7-2	TRBD2	TRBJ2-1	TGTGCCAGCACCCGACTAGCGGTTTCCTACAATGAGCAGTTCTTC	CASTRLAVSYNEQFF
-	TRBV18	-	TRBJ2-3	TGTGCCAGCTCACCCCTGAGGGGGGAATTAAAGGCAGATACGCAGTATTTT	CASSPLRGELKADTQYF
-	TRBV29-1	-	TRBJ1-4	TGCAGCGTTGGGCCTATGACAGGAGCTAATGAAAAACTGTTTTTT	CSVGPMTGANEKLFF
-	TRBV28	TRBD2	TRBJ2-7	TGTGCCAGCAGCCTCCCCGCAACTAGCGGGAGCGTCGAGCAGTACTTC	CASSLPATSGSVEQYF
-	TRBV5-1	-	TRBJ1-3	TGCGCCAGCAGCTTGGGGTTCGACTCTGGAAATACCATATATTTT	CASSLGFDSGNTIYF